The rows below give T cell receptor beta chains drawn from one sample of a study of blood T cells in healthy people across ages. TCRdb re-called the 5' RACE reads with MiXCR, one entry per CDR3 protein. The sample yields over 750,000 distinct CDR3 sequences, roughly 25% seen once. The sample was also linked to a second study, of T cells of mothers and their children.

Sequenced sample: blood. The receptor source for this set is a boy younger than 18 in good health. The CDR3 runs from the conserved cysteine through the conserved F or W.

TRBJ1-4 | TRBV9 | CASSPSSVRKLFF
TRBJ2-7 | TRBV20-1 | CSARDGTSGGYEQYF
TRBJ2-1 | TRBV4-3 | CASSQEGLAGGPGEQFF
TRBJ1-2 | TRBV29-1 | CSVVSLDYGYTF
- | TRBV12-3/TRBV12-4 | CASSPPGASGPYEQYF
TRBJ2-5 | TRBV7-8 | CASSLDGLAGVETQYF
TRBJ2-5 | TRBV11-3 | CASSFDLSSGEEQETQYF
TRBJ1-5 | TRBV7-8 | CASSSGTGRQPQHF
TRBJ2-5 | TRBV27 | CASSTLGEETQYF
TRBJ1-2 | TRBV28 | CASSLDSQGSYGYTF
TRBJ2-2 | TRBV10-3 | CAIRMENTGELFF
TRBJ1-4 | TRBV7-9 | CASSMTGSPEKLFF
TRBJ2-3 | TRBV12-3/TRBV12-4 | CASSAFASGGAVTQYF
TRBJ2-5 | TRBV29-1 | CSVVSGGQETQYF
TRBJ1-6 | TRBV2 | CASNYIGFSENSPLHF
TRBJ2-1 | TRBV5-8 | CASSRTREGLAGVNEQFF
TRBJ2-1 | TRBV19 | CASSTGFTYNEQFF
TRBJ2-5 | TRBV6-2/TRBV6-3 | CASSYYRQGQETQYF
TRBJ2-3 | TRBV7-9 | CASSRRLAGDADTQYF
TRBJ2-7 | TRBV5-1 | CASSIYQENEQYF
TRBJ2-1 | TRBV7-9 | CASSTSTGENSYNEQFF
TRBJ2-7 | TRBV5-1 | CASSFTASSYEQYF
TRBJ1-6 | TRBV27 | CASTLTGGRSPLHF